The 3 T cell receptor beta chains below all came from one sample that was sequenced in a study of blood T cell repertoires in COVID-19. Method: immunoSEQ multiplex PCR; TCRdb's copy keeps in-frame clones and lacks some. The data show just under 300,000 clones, around 86% seen once. Sequenced sample: peripheral blood. These receptors were obtained from a man in his sixties or seventies with acute or convalescent COVID-19.

This chain links TRBV11-3 with TRBJ1-1; the D is unclear. The CDR3 sequence is 14 residues long. V dropped 1 base and J dropped 4 bases, with 10 bases sitting between them. Germline CDR1 and CDR2: SGHNT and YENEEA. DNA for the CDR3: TGTGCCAGCAGCTTAGGGGAGGGAAGCACTGAAGCTTTCTTT. Translation: CASSLGEGSTEAFF.

The V and J genes are TRBV6-1 and TRBJ2-5; 9 bases are shared with TRBD2. The CDR3 runs to 14 residues. Germline CDR1 reads MNHNS; CDR2 reads SASEGT. The J segment lost 5 bases and the V segment lost 3 bases, leaving 4 bases of the junction unmatched. The CDR3: CASSERGGWETQYF. The CDR3 nucleotides are TGTGCCAGCAGTGAGCGGGGGGGGTGGGAGACCCAGTACTTC.

The J gene is TRBJ1-5, the V gene TRBV19, with 8 bases fitting TRBD1. The germline CDR1 and CDR2 sequences are LNHDA and SQIVND (reference sequence). Germline trimming cut 10 bases from V and 6 bases from J; bases unmatched to any gene: 5. CDR3 length: 12 residues. The CDR3 region is CATGQGTQPQHF. CDR3 nucleotide sequence: TGTGCCACCGGACAGGGTACTCAGCCCCAGCATTTT.